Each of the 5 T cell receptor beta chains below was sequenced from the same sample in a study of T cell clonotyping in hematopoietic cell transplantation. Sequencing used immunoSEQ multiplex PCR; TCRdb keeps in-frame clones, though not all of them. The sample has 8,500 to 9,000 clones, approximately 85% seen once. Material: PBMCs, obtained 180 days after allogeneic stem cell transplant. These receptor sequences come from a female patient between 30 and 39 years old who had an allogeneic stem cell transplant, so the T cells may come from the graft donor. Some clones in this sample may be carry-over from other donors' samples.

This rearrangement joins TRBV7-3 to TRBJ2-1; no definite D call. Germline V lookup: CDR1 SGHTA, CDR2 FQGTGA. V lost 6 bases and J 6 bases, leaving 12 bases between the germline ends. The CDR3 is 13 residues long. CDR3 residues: CASRSDHGNEQFF. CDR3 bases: TGTGCCAGCAGATCGGACCATGGCAATGAGCAGTTCTTC. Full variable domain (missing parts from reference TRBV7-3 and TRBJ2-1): GAGVSQTPSNKVTEKGKYVELRCDPISGHTALYWYRQSLGQGPEFLIYFQGTGAADDSGLPNDRFFAVRPEGSVSTLKIQRTERGDSAVYLCASRSDHGNEQFFGPGTRLTVL.

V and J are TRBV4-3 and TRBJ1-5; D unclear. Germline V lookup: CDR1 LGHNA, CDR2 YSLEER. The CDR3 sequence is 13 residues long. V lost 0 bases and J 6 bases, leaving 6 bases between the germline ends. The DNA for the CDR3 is TGCGCCAGCAGCCAAGAGTATAGTCAGCCCCAGCATTTT. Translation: CASSQEYSQPQHF.

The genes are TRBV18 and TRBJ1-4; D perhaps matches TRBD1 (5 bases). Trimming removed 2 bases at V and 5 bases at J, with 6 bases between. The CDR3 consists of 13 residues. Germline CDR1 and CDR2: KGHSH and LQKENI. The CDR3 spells CASSPGANEKLFF. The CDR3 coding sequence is TGTGCCAGCTCACCAGGGGCGAATGAAAAACTGTTTTTT.

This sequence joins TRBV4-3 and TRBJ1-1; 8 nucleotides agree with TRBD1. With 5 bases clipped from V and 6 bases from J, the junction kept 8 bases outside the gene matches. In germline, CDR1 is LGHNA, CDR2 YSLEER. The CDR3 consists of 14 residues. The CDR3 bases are TGCGCCAGCAGCTTCGGACAGGGCTCTTCTGAAGCTTTCTTT. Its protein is CASSFGQGSSEAFF.

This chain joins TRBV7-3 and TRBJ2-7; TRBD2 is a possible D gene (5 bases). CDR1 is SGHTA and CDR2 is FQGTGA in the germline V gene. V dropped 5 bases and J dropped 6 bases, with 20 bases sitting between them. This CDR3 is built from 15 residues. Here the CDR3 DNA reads TGTGCCAGCAGCCACGATCGGGGAAAATCGGGCGAGCAGTACTTC. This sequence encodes CASSHDRGKSGEQYF.